Listed below are T cell receptor beta chains from one sample, sequenced in a study of spatial heterogeneity in lung cancer. TCRdb analysed the 5' RACE reads with MiXCR anew, one entry per CDR3 protein. The sample comprises roughly 20,000 distinct CDR3 sequences, approximately 3% of which are singletons, and around 8% rests with the top ten. Sample: lung tumor tissue, taken at surgery. The receptors were sampled from a male donor with early-stage non-small cell lung cancer. CDR3s include the opening cysteine and the closing phenylalanine or tryptophan. The D gene is left open where the match is weak. Not every row has a clone size; where given, it reads once, few, many or a size class.

>TRBJ2-7|medium-sized|TRBD1|TRBV7-9
TGTGCCAGCAGCTTAGTCGTTGATATGGGACAGGGTGGGTCCTACGAGCAGTACTTC
CASSLVVDMGQGGSYEQYF
>TRBJ2-1|many|NA|TRBV4-3
TGCGCCAGCAGCCAAGATTCCCTTCTAGCGTCCTACAATGAGCAGTTCTTC
CASSQDSLLASYNEQFF
>TRBJ2-3|many|NA|TRBV20-1
TGCAGTGCAAAACACGGAGCGGGTCCAGATACGCAGTATTTT
CSAKHGAGPDTQYF
>TRBJ2-4|many|NA|TRBV27
TGTGCCAGCAGGGAAGTAGCCAAAAACATTCAGTACTTC
CASREVAKNIQYF
>TRBJ2-3|many|NA|TRBV7-7
TGTGCTAGCAGCGCGTCAGGCACAGATACGCAGTATTTT
CASSASGTDTQYF
>TRBJ2-2|many|TRBD1|TRBV7-3
TGTGCCAGCAGCGGGGACAGGGCGGTCACCGGGGAGCTGTTTTTT
CASSGDRAVTGELFF
>TRBJ2-7|medium-sized|TRBD1|TRBV20-1
TGCAGTGCTAGAGATCTGGGACAGCCAGGGAACTACGAGCAGTACTTC
CSARDLGQPGNYEQYF
>TRBJ2-4|many|NA|TRBV20-1
TGCAGTGCTGGGGCGGCGGGAAGCGCGTCCGCCAAAAACATTCAGTACTTC
CSAGAAGSASAKNIQYF
>TRBJ1-2|many|NA|TRBV24-1
TGTGCCACCAGTGACTTGACGGAGTATGGCTACACCTTC
CATSDLTEYGYTF
>TRBJ1-2|NA|NA|TRBV6-6
TGTGCCAGCAGCCGGGACTGGGCAGATGGCTACACCTTC
CASSRDWADGYTF
>TRBJ2-3|many|NA|TRBV29-1
TGCAGCGTTGTAGAGGGGCCCTTTGGTATTATCACAGATACGCAGTATTTT
CSVVEGPFGIITDTQYF
>TRBJ1-1|medium-sized|NA|TRBV20-1
TGCAGTGCTAGAAGTAACAACGAAGCTTTCTTT
CSARSNNEAFF
>TRBJ2-1|many|NA|TRBV19
TGTGCCAGTAGTATGGACCCTAGCTCCTACAATGAGCAGTTCTTC
CASSMDPSSYNEQFF
>TRBJ2-1|few|NA|TRBV5-6
TGTGCCAGCAGCTTGGTTGCTCGTTCATACAATGAGCAGTTCTTC
CASSLVARSYNEQFF
>TRBJ2-5|many|TRBD2|TRBV12-3/TRBV12-4
TGTGCCAGCAGGACTAGCGTGCAAGAGACCCAGTACTTC
CASRTSVQETQYF
>TRBJ2-1|many|NA|TRBV18
TGTGCCAGCTCATCTATTCCCTACAATGAGCAGTTCTTC
CASSSIPYNEQFF
>TRBJ1-1|many|NA|TRBV7-2
TGTGCCAGCAGCTTAGTGGGGAACACTGAAGCTTTCTTT
CASSLVGNTEAFF
>TRBJ1-2|many|NA|TRBV20-1
TGCAGTGCTAGGAGAAGCGAAGCTGTAAACTATGGCTACACCTTC
CSARRSEAVNYGYTF
>TRBJ1-2|many|NA|TRBV20-1
TGCAGTGCTAGAGATATCAATGGCTACACCTTC
CSARDINGYTF
>TRBJ1-1|many|NA|TRBV7-9
TGTGCCAGCAGCCGCGAGCAGGGACCCACTGAAGCTTTCTTT
CASSREQGPTEAFF
>TRBJ2-1|many|TRBD2|TRBV12-3/TRBV12-4
TGTGCCAGCAGGGGGACTAGCGGGAGTGTTAATGAGCAGTTCTTC
CASRGTSGSVNEQFF
>TRBJ2-1|many|TRBD2|TRBV2
TGTGCCAGCAGTGAAAGTAGCGGGAGAGGCGGTGAGCAGTTCTTC
CASSESSGRGGEQFF
>TRBJ1-2|many|NA|TRBV27
TGTGCCAGCAGCCCATCCGTGGGGTATGGCTACACCTTC
CASSPSVGYGYTF
>TRBJ2-1|many|TRBD1|TRBV5-1
TGCGCCAGCAGAACCTCCGGGACAGGGGTTCTTGGAGAGCAGTTCTTC
CASRTSGTGVLGEQFF
>TRBJ2-5|many|NA|TRBV5-1
TGCGCCAGCAGCCGGGACACTGAAGAGACCCAGTACTTC
CASSRDTEETQYF